This T cell receptor (beta chain) was found in a study of blood T cell repertoires in COVID-19. Across the whole study: Samples taken during acute and convalescent COVID-19 were collected in the United States, Italy and Spain.

Remarks on this clone: A junction end diverges from the germline sequence, so it may reflect a read error.

TCRdb's copy holds only in-frame clones and misses some; the assay was immunoSEQ multiplex PCR. This sample yields some 300,000 clones, of which about 90% are seen a single time; under 1.3% belongs to the top ten. Sequences were obtained from PBMCs or T cells enriched from blood (not recorded which). The source is a woman younger than 45 who had recovered from COVID-19.

In DNA, the CDR3 is TGTGCCAGCAGTTCCGCGGACAGATTCCTCTTC. It is translated as CASSSADRFLF. The chain joins TRBV28 to TRBJ1-2, with D possibly TRBD1 on 6 matching bases. The germline V gene encodes CDR1 MDHEN and CDR2 SYDVKM. The CDR3 sequence is 11 residues long.